Listed below are T cell receptor beta chains from one sample, sequenced in a study of tumor-infiltrating lymphocytes in primary liver carcinoma. TCRdb redid the calling of the multiplex PCR reads with MiXCR, one entry per CDR3 protein. The sample lists 60,000 to 90,000 distinct CDR3 sequences, over 60% occurring once. What was sequenced was liver tumor tissue from sampling region 4. These receptor sequences come from a man aged 40-55 years with primary liver carcinoma and hepatitis B virus infection. The CDR3 runs from the conserved cysteine through the conserved F or W. The order of the fields is V gene, D gene, clone size, J gene, CDR3 protein, CDR3 DNA. D genes are given only for firm matches. The listing skips clone size in some rows; elsewhere it reads once, few, many or a size class.

V gene: TRBV6-5
D gene: TRBD2
clone size: .
J gene: TRBJ2-1
CDR3 protein: CASSYNQLAGGNEQFF
CDR3 DNA: TGCGCCAGCAGTTATAATCAGTTAGCGGGAGGCAATGAGCAGTTCTTC

V gene: TRBV6-5
D gene: .
clone size: .
J gene: TRBJ2-7
CDR3 protein: CVSSPATGRSEQYF
CDR3 DNA: TGTGTGAGCAGTCCCGCGACAGGGAGGAGCGAGCAATACTTC

V gene: TRBV10-2
D gene: .
clone size: .
J gene: TRBJ2-5
CDR3 protein: CACRPSRGMGGQETQYF
CDR3 DNA: TGCGCCTGCAGGCCTTCCCGGGGTATGGGAGGTCAAGAGACCCAGTACTTC

V gene: TRBV6-5
D gene: .
clone size: few
J gene: TRBJ1-2
CDR3 protein: CASSYSPQGGGYTF
CDR3 DNA: TGTGCCAGCAGTTACTCCCCCCAGGGTGGCGGCTACACCTTC

V gene: TRBV29-1
D gene: .
clone size: .
J gene: TRBJ1-2
CDR3 protein: CSVDRALGYTF
CDR3 DNA: TGCAGCGTTGACAGGGCTCTAGGCTACACCTTC

V gene: TRBV7-3
D gene: .
clone size: .
J gene: TRBJ1-3
CDR3 protein: CASSLTRESSGNTIYF
CDR3 DNA: TGTGCCAGCAGCTTAACGAGAGAGAGCTCTGGAAACACCATATATTTT

V gene: TRBV28
D gene: TRBD2
clone size: .
J gene: TRBJ2-7
CDR3 protein: CASSGGSYERYF
CDR3 DNA: TGTGCCTCCTCGGGAGGATCGTACGAGCGGTACTTC

V gene: TRBV5-1
D gene: TRBD1
clone size: .
J gene: TRBJ2-1
CDR3 protein: CASSLDVTGGANEQFF
CDR3 DNA: TGCGCCAGCAGCTTGGATGTGACAGGGGGCGCGAATGAGCAGTTCTTC

V gene: TRBV11-2
D gene: .
clone size: many
J gene: TRBJ2-5
CDR3 protein: CASSLGAAGHIGETQYF
CDR3 DNA: TGTGCCAGCAGCCTGGGGGCGGCAGGGCATATCGGAGAGACCCAGTACTTC

V gene: TRBV6-5
D gene: TRBD1
clone size: .
J gene: TRBJ1-3
CDR3 protein: CASSFIEQGKGVNTTYF
CDR3 DNA: TGTGCCAGCAGTTTCATAGAACAGGGGAAAGGTGTAAACACCACATATTTT

V gene: TRBV6-1
D gene: TRBD1
clone size: .
J gene: TRBJ2-1
CDR3 protein: CASSDCQGADEQFF
CDR3 DNA: TGTGCCAGTAGTGATTGTCAGGGGGCGGATGAGCAGTTCTTC

V gene: TRBV7-3
D gene: TRBD2
clone size: few
J gene: TRBJ2-1
CDR3 protein: CASSLDSGRINEQFF
CDR3 DNA: TGTGCCAGCAGCTTAGATAGCGGGAGAATCAATGAGCAGTTCTTC